This passage covers 5 T cell receptor beta chains from one sample sequenced in a study of regulatory T cells in long-lasting Graves disease. Building of the TCR beta libraries involved iRepertoire HTBI primers and Arm-PCR of CDR3 regions. MiXCR was run by TCRdb on the multiplex PCR reads, yielding one entry per CDR3 protein. The data hold some 450,000 distinct CDR3 sequences, with about 25% observed a single time. As for time point: persistent/refractory GD, antithyroid drugs over 5 years with positive TRAb. Researchers made the TCR library from RNA that was extracted from PBMCs. The material sequenced was peripheral blood mononuclear cells (PBMCs), taken when the disease was refractory, from a patient treated with antithyroid drugs. The receptor source for this set is a female donor with Graves disease.

J is TRBJ1-6 and V is TRBV28, with a possible D match to TRBD1 (5 bases). The CDR3 length is 13 residues. V dropped 6 bases and J dropped 9 bases, with 12 bases sitting between them. Germline-derived CDR1 and CDR2 are MDHEN and SYDVKM. CDR3 nucleotides: TGTGCCAGCAGACCCGACAGTTCTTCACCCCTCCACTTT. Amino acid sequence: CASRPDSSSPLHF.

The CDR3 nucleotides read TGCGCCAGCAGCCCGGTTCGGCTTTCCTATGGCTACACCTTC. Residues: CASSPVRLSYGYTF. The V gene is TRBV5-1, the J gene TRBJ1-2, with D uncertain. V was shortened by 4 bases and J by 4 bases, with 14 bases between the two germline ends. The CDR3 runs 14 residues. Germline CDR1 reads SGHRS; CDR2 reads YFSETQ.

This clonotype occurred many times. CDR3 sequence (DNA): TGTGCCAGCAGCAATACCTTACAGGGCTACTATGGCTACACCTTC. Translating it yields CASSNTLQGYYGYTF. The chain joins TRBV28 to TRBJ1-2; weak D call: TRBD1 (6 bases). The CDR3 contains 15 residues. Germline-derived CDR1 and CDR2 are MDHEN and SYDVKM. The germline V and J ends were trimmed by 6 bases and 3 bases, with 17 bases remaining between them.

A few counts support this clonotype. V is TRBV5-4 and J is TRBJ2-7; 10 nucleotides match TRBD1. Germline CDR1 reads SGHNT; CDR2 reads YYREEE (reference sequence). Unmatched junction bases numbered 8, after V lost 4 bases and J lost 7 bases. CDR3 length: 14 residues. The CDR3 nucleotides are TGTGCCAGCAGCAACCCGACAGGGGGCGAAGAGCAGTACTTC. Its protein product is CASSNPTGGEEQYF.

The CDR3 is CAWSVGTRHTEAFF. The CDR3 DNA follows: TGTGCCTGGAGTGTAGGAACCCGGCATACTGAAGCTTTCTTT. This chain links TRBV30 with TRBJ1-1; no reliable D call. The CDR3 runs 14 residues. Trimming pared 0 bases from V and 5 bases from J, leaving 13 bases between. CDR1 and CDR2 (germline): GTSNPN, SVGIG (reference sequence).